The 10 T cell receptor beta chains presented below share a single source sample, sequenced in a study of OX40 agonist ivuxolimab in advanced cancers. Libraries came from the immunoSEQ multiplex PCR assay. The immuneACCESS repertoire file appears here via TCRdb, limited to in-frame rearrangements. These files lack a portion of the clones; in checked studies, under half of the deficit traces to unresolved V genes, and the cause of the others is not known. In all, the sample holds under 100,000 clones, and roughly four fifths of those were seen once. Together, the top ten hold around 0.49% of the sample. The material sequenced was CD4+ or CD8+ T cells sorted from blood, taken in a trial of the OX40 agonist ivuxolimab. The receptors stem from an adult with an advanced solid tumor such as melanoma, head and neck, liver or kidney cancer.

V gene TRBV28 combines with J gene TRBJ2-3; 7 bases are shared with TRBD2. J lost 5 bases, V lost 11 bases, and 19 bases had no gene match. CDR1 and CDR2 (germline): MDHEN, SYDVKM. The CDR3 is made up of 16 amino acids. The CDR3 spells CASGGGWRGWRDTQYF. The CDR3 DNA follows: TGTGCCTCAGGCGGCGGGTGGCGGGGGTGGAGAGATACGCAGTATTTT.

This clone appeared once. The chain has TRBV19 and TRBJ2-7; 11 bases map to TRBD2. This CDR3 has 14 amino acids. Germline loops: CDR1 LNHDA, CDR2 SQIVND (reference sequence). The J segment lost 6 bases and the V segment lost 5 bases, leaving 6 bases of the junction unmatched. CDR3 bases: TGTGCCAGTAGTCCGACTAGCGGGGTCTCCGAGCAGTACTTC. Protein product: CASSPTSGVSEQYF.

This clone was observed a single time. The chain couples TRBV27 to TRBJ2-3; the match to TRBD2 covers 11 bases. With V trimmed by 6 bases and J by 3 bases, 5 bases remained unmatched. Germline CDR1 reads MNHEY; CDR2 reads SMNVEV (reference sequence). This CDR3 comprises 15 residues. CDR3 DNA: TGTGCCAGCAGCACTAGACTAGCGGGAACAGATACGCAGTATTTT. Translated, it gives CASSTRLAGTDTQYF.

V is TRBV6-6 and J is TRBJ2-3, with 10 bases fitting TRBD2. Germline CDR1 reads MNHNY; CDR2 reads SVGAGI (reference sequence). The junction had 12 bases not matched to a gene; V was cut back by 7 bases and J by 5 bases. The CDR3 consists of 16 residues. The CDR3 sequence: CASTKTTQREGDTQYF. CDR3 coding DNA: TGTGCCAGCACCAAGACGACCCAGCGGGAGGGAGATACGCAGTATTTT.

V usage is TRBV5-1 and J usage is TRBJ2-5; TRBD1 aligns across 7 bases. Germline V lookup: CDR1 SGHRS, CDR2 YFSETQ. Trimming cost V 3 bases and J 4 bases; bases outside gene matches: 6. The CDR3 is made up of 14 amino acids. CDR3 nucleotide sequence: TGCGCCAGCAGCTGGGGGACAGAGACAGAGACCCAGTACTTC. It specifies CASSWGTETETQYF.

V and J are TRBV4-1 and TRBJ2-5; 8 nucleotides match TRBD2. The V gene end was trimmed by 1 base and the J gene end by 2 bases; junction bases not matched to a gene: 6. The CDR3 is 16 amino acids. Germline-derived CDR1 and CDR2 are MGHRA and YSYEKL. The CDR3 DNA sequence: TGCGCCAGCAGCCAAGGGACAGCGGGGGCTCAAGAGACCCAGTACTTC. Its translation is CASSQGTAGAQETQYF.

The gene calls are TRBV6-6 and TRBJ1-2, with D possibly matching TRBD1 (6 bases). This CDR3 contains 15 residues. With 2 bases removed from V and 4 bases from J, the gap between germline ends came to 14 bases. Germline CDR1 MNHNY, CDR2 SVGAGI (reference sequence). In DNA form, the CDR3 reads TGTGCCAGCAGTTACCCGGCAGGGGAGACCTATGGCTACACCTTC. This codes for CASSYPAGETYGYTF.

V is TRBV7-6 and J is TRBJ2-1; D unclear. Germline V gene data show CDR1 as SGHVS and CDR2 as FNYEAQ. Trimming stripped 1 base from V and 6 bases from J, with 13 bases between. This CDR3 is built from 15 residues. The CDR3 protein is CASSLGQALVNEQFF. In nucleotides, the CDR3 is TGTGCCAGCAGCTTAGGTCAGGCGCTGGTCAATGAGCAGTTCTTC.

CDR3 region: CASRLQGVGGYEQYF. The CDR3 nucleotides read TGTGCCAGCAGACTACAGGGCGTGGGAGGCTACGAGCAGTACTTC. V gene TRBV2 combines with J gene TRBJ2-7, with D perhaps given as TRBD1 or TRBD2 (6 bases each). The CDR3 spans 15 residues. V was cut by 6 bases and J by 3 bases, with 18 bases left in between. The V gene's germline CDR1 is SNHLY and CDR2 FYNNEI.

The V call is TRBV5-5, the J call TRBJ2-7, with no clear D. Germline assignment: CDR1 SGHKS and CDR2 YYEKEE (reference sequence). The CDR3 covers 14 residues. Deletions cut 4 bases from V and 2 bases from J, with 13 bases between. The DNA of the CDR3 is TGTGCCAGCAGCGACCTACAGCTAACCTACGAGCAGTACTTC. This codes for CASSDLQLTYEQYF.